This T cell receptor (beta chain) appears in the sequencing data of a study of blood T cell repertoires in COVID-19. Across the whole study: Nucleic acid was either cDNA or gDNA, and it came from T cells, B-cell-depleted T cells, or PBMCs.

TCRdb's table, derived via immunoSEQ multiplex PCR, lists solely in-frame clones and lacks some. The repertoire has 55,000 to 80,000 clones, 88% of them found once; the top ten carry over 25%. The receptor was derived from a man aged 50-59 years with acute or convalescent COVID-19. Sequencing was performed on peripheral blood.

The CDR3, as DNA: TGTGCCAGCAGTTGGGGGCAGGGTGAAGCTTTCTTT. Translating gives CASSWGQGEAFF. The chain recombines TRBV12-3 or TRBV12-4 with TRBJ1-1; possibly TRBD1 for D (6 bases). The CDR3 sequence is 12 residues long. Trimming cost V 4 bases and J 7 bases, with 10 bases left between them.